This T cell receptor (beta chain) emerged from a study of Ad26.COV2.S vaccination and SARS-CoV-2 variants. Findings and limits, study-wide: It is possible that the TCR breadth and depth analyses underestimated the total T cell responses.

CDR3 length: 15 residues. V shed 4 bases, J shed 0 bases, and the junction held 3 bases outside the gene matches. Germline V gives CDR1 SGHRS, CDR2 YFSETQ. The treatment here: 15 to 20 received Ad26.COV2.S at low or high dose, single or two shots; about 5 received placebo; per-sample allocation not given. Samples came from day 63 after the first vaccine or placebo injection. The method was immunoSEQ multiplex PCR; TCRdb's version includes in-frame clones alone and lacks a portion of them. The table includes approximately 460,000 clones, about 88% detected once. This clone was seen just once. What it binds is not known.

The TCR originated in a person between 18 and 65 years old who received the Ad26.COV2.S COVID-19 vaccine or a placebo. The J gene is TRBJ2-3, the V gene TRBV5-1; 9 nucleotides agree with TRBD2. This sample comprised peripheral blood, obtained in a trial of Ad26.COV2.S vaccine versus placebo. CDR3 bases: TGCGCCAGCAGCACTAGCGGGTTAAGCACAGATACGCAGTATTTT. Amino acids: CASSTSGLSTDTQYF.